This T cell receptor beta chain is drawn from a study of CD8 T cells in Susac syndrome. Negative isolation yielded the CD8+ and CD4+ T cells, while FACS enriched the TEMRA cells. Random hexamers primed reverse transcription of about 0.5 to 1 ug RNA. TCRdb recomputed calls from the immunoSEQ multiplex PCR reads with MiXCR, one row per CDR3 protein. In the table there are about 160,000 distinct CDR3 sequences, around 93% of which are singletons. On this clonotype: At one of its ends the junction is not consistent with the germline gene, which may arise from a read error.

What was sequenced was CD4+ T cells from PBMCs. The TCR originated in a human donor in good health.

The CDR3 DNA sequence: TGCAGCGTTGAAAGGCTAGCGGGGGGCCCGGGTGATTTT. Protein: CSVERLAGGPGDF. J is TRBJ2-3 and V is TRBV29-1, with 11 bases that match TRBD2. The CDR3 has 13 amino acids. The germline gives CDR1 SQVTM, CDR2 ANQGSEA.